This T cell receptor (beta chain) was obtained from a study of identical twins (dated by TCRdb to the mid-2010s). As for the study more broadly: To test whether fetal clonotypes persist, the study used deep sequencing on TCR alpha and beta repertoires from monozygotic twins, unrelated adults of various ages, and cord blood. To rule out contamination, replicate twin experiments were performed at different times with different library preparation protocols.

Libraries were built with 5' RACE. Reads for this sample came from an Illumina HiSeq 2000. A universal primer binding site was added through template switching, and the final cDNA carried a unique molecular identifier so that TCR cDNA molecules could be counted accurately. Specific primers in the conserved constant-segment region were used to synthesize first-strand cDNA for the TCR alpha and beta chains. To control for contamination, every cDNA library carried two barcodes: a SMART-Mk sample barcode plus Illumina barcodes. TruSeq adapter sequences, together with Illumina sample barcodes, were added in two successive PCR steps. The TCR alpha and beta cDNA libraries were sequenced on the Illumina HiSeq platform using custom primers. Processing in the source paper ran as follows. MiGEC processed the raw reads to extract unique molecular identifiers, while MiXCR was used to determine the CDR3 positions. For each individual, recombination models were inferred using an EM algorithm with the repgenHMM and IGoR tools. The tcR package in R was used for shared clonotype analysis, with sharing normalized by the product of cloneset sizes. To study raw recombination free of thymic and clonal selection effects, out-of-frame nonproductive sequences were analyzed. The public reads were quality trimmed at Q25 with fastp and then assembled into clones with MiXCR by TCRdb, keeping productive beta chains. Every distinct CDR3 protein forms one entry, paired with its most common genes and DNA. TCRdb assigned the V and J calls; the authors' analysis was not used. The sample table holds about 490,000 distinct CDR3 sequences, of which 13% to 15% were seen once. Around 0.4% of the sample goes to the ten largest clones.

Overall results and qualifications from the work: Recombination models systematically underestimated out-of-frame TCR alpha sharing in monozygotic twins but agreed with sharing between unrelated individuals. Zero-insertion analyses could be partly confounded by invariant T cells such as MAIT and iNKT, though diverse VJ usage argued against such confounding for most clonotypes. Fewer insertions were carried by abundant cord blood beta clonotypes; a weaker similar trend was observed in young adult naive repertoires, while no such trend was observed in memory repertoires. Compared with coincidental sharing between unrelated individuals, out-of-frame TCR alpha sequences shared between twins had an excess of sequences with low generation probability. Because the same donors could not be followed over many years, the conclusions depended on cross-sectional statistical analysis. Excess twin sharing in beta out-of-frame sequences was weaker because fewer shared sequences lowered the signal-to-noise ratio.

The junction shows trimming of 6 bases on V and 0 bases on J, and the gene matches do not reach 4 bases of it. The germline V gene encodes CDR1 MGHDK and CDR2 SYGVNS. Its CDR3 holds 14 amino acids, cysteine through phenylalanine. The sequence is cut down to CDR3 DNA, 42 bases in frame from base 1. Only healthy Caucasian donors were included. The twin cohort comprised three pairs of female monozygotic twins, all aged roughly 18 to 29 years. CD4+ and CD8+ T cell populations were isolated with positive isolation kits from Invitrogen. This clonotype showed up just a few times. Its antigen is unknown. No much larger clonotype is one base removed from it; base qualities were not supplied. The sample was also reused in another study, on yellow fever vaccine responses in identical twins. That second report states: The T cell response to vaccination in identical twins was reported by the authors to appear partly convergent and partly personalized. In the study, vaccine-responding T cell clones were precisely tracked in identical twins.

The sequence was collected from a woman aged 18-30 years in good health. The material sequenced was CD4+ T cells sorted from blood. In this chain, TRBV25-1 is recombined with TRBJ2-7, and 8 junction bases match TRBD1. The DNA sequence is given as TGTGCCAGCAGACGGGACAGGATCTCCTACGAGCAGTACTTC. The translation is CASRRDRISYEQYF.